The rows below give T cell receptor beta chains drawn from one sample of a study of OX40 agonist ivuxolimab in advanced cancers. Assay: immunoSEQ multiplex PCR; the TCRdb copy retains only in-frame clones and omits some. In the table there are about 79,000 clones, approximately 84% of which are singletons. The sequencing here drew on CD4+ or CD8+ T cells sorted from blood, taken in a trial of the OX40 agonist ivuxolimab. The receptors were gathered from an adult with an advanced solid tumor such as melanoma, head and neck, liver or kidney cancer. Each CDR3 is given with its conserved first and last residue. The D gene is left open where the match is weak. A clone size is listed for some rows: how often the clone was seen (once, few, many), or a class if it is expanded.

CASSSQGGNTEAFF TGTGCCAGCAGCTCACAGGGAGGGAACACTGAAGCTTTCTTT . TRBV7-9 . TRBJ1-1
CASSLVGGWEQYF TGTGCCAGCAGCTTGGTGGGGGGCTGGGAGCAGTACTTC . TRBV5-8 . TRBJ2-7
CSVTVTGELFF TGCAGCGTTACCGTGACCGGGGAGCTGTTTTTT . TRBV29-1 . TRBJ2-2
CASSRSGSWSEQYF TGTGCCAGCAGCCGTAGCGGGAGCTGGTCCGAGCAGTACTTC TRBD2 TRBV6-5 . TRBJ2-7
CASSSRRSYEQYF TGTGCCAGCAGTTCCAGGCGGTCCTACGAGCAGTACTTC . TRBV7-2 . TRBJ2-7
CASSFGPGTNQPQHF . . TRBV12-1 . TRBJ1-5
CATSRDQGQQETQYF TGTGCCACCAGCAGAGATCAGGGGCAACAAGAGACCCAGTACTTC . TRBV15 . TRBJ2-5
CASSLSPGQETQYF TGTGCCAGCAGCTTAAGTCCAGGCCAAGAGACCCAGTACTTC . TRBV7-3 . TRBJ2-5
CAISEPGEQGDYGYTF TGTGCCATCAGTGAGCCCGGGGAGCAGGGGGACTATGGCTACACCTTC TRBD1 TRBV10-3 . TRBJ1-2
CASSIDPSGGTFNEQFF TGTGCCAGTAGTATAGATCCGTCGGGAGGGACATTCAATGAGCAGTTCTTC TRBD2 TRBV19 . TRBJ2-1
CASSLGVRESALGVQYF TGTGCCAGCAGCTTGGGAGTAAGGGAGAGTGCGCTAGGGGTGCAGTACTTC . TRBV5-5 . TRBJ2-7
CASSFLFSGEYEQYF TGTGCCAGCAGTTTCCTCTTTTCAGGGGAGTACGAGCAGTACTTC . TRBV6-5 . TRBJ2-7
CASSYQGNTGELFF TGTGCCAGCAGTTATCAGGGGAACACCGGAGAGCTGTTTTTT . TRBV6-5 . TRBJ2-2
CATSRQTTGLGKNIQYF TGTGCCACCAGCAGACAGACGACAGGGTTGGGCAAAAACATTCAGTACTTC TRBD1 TRBV15 . TRBJ2-4
CASTLGRETEAFF TGTGCCAGCACCCTCGGCAGGGAAACTGAAGCTTTCTTT . TRBV6-6 few TRBJ1-1
CASSNPTVGGYTF TGTGCCAGCAGTAACCCGACGGTCGGGGGCTACACCTTC . TRBV28 . TRBJ1-2
CASSLKTGAPRGYTF TGCGCCAGCAGCTTGAAAACAGGGGCGCCAAGAGGCTACACCTTC TRBD1 TRBV5-1 once TRBJ1-2
CASSDRGKQPQHF TGTGCCAGCTCCGACAGGGGAAAACAGCCCCAGCATTTT TRBD1 TRBV6-1 . TRBJ1-5
CASSRQGTGNGEQFF TGCGCCAGCAGCCGCCAAGGGACAGGGAACGGTGAGCAGTTCTTC TRBD1 TRBV5-1 . TRBJ2-1
CASSLLGGRDFGEQFF TGTGCCAGCAGCCTACTGGGCGGGAGGGATTTCGGTGAGCAGTTCTTC TRBD2 TRBV7-9 once TRBJ2-1
CASSLMGEKAGELFF TGCGCCAGCAGCTTGATGGGGGAGAAAGCCGGGGAGCTGTTTTTT . TRBV5-1 . TRBJ2-2
CASSVGGTGTNQPQHF TGTGCCAGCAGTGTAGGAGGGACAGGGACTAATCAGCCCCAGCATTTT TRBD1 TRBV6-1 . TRBJ1-5
CASSLGTGGSGNTIYF TGTGCCAGCAGCCTCGGGACAGGAGGATCTGGAAACACCATATATTTT TRBD1 TRBV7-9 . TRBJ1-3
CASSITREVESPLHF TGTGCCAGCAGCATAACCAGGGAAGTTGAATCACCCCTCCACTTT . TRBV6-1 . TRBJ1-6
CASSLRGGNGSGANVLTF TGTGCCAGCAGTTTGCGGGGGGGAAACGGGTCTGGGGCCAACGTCCTGACTTTC TRBD2 TRBV27 few TRBJ2-6
CAWSRTSSGANVLTF TGTGCCTGGAGCCGTACGAGCTCTGGGGCCAACGTCCTGACTTTC . TRBV30 . TRBJ2-6
CASSEHRVDGYTF TGTGCCAGCAGTGAACACAGGGTAGATGGCTACACCTTC . TRBV25-1 . TRBJ1-2
CASRACRTGYGYTF TGCGCCAGCAGGGCTTGCAGGACAGGGTATGGCTACACCTTC TRBD1 TRBV10-1 . TRBJ1-2
CASSRGQGARNEQFF TGCGCCAGCAGCAGGGGACAGGGGGCGAGGAATGAGCAGTTCTTC TRBD1 TRBV5-1 . TRBJ2-1
CASSSVTNEQFF TGTGCCAGCAGCTCCGTGACCAATGAGCAGTTCTTC . TRBV7-2 . TRBJ2-1
CSVDEQGEGYTF TGCAGCGTTGACGAGCAGGGCGAGGGCTACACCTTC . TRBV29-1 . TRBJ1-2
CASSYRGLNTEAFF TGTGCCAGTAGTTACCGGGGGCTGAACACTGAAGCTTTCTTT . TRBV19 . TRBJ1-1
CASSLAQGDNQPQHF TGTGCCAGCAGCTTGGCACAGGGGGACAATCAGCCCCAGCATTTT TRBD1 TRBV5-6 . TRBJ1-5
CAISESRGNEQFF TGTGCCATCAGTGAGTCTCGGGGCAATGAGCAGTTCTTC . TRBV10-3 few TRBJ2-1
CAISEGAYSNQPQHF TGTGCCATCAGTGAGGGAGCGTATAGCAATCAGCCCCAGCATTTT . TRBV10-3 . TRBJ1-5
CASSVGSGGPANTGELFF TGTGCCAGCAGCGTGGGTAGCGGGGGCCCAGCGAACACCGGGGAGCTGTTTTTT TRBD2 TRBV9 once TRBJ2-2
CASSSSQGASGNTIYF TGTGCCAGCAGCTCCTCACAGGGGGCCTCTGGAAACACCATATATTTT TRBD1 TRBV7-2 once TRBJ1-3
CASSRQSSGGETQYF TGTGCCAGCAGCCGGCAGTCTAGCGGGGGGGAGACCCAGTACTTC TRBD2 TRBV7-2 . TRBJ2-5
CASKVDGTIQRPQHF TGTGCCAGTAAAGTCGACGGGACCATTCAAAGGCCCCAGCATTTT . TRBV19 . TRBJ1-5
CASSMQGTDTQYF TGTGCCAGTAGTATGCAGGGCACAGATACGCAGTATTTT . TRBV19 few TRBJ2-3
CASSSERTGKAAPLHF TGTGCCAGCAGCTCGGAGAGGACAGGGAAAGCAGCACCCCTCCACTTT TRBD1 TRBV5-8 once TRBJ1-6
CASSQDIGATAQPQHF TGCGCCAGCAGCCAAGATATAGGGGCGACCGCTCAGCCCCAGCATTTT . TRBV4-3 . TRBJ1-5
CASSGRDKYNEQFF TGTGCCAGCAGCGGCCGGGACAAGTACAATGAGCAGTTCTTC . TRBV7-2 . TRBJ2-1
CASSFYIRELFF TGTGCCAGCAGCTTTTATATCAGGGAGCTGTTTTTT . TRBV5-8 . TRBJ2-2
CASSRDTSGGITGELFF TGTGCCAGCAGCCGAGATACTAGCGGGGGAATCACCGGGGAGCTGTTTTTT TRBD2 TRBV7-6 . TRBJ2-2
CASSPTGYGLNTEAFF TGTGCCAGCTCACCAACGGGGTATGGACTGAACACTGAAGCTTTCTTT . TRBV18 . TRBJ1-1
CASSAEFEGRTGNTIYF TGTGCCAGCAGCGCAGAGTTTGAGGGAAGGACTGGAAACACCATATATTTT . TRBV9 . TRBJ1-3